This T cell receptor beta chain was recovered during a study of vaccination and CD4 T cells after COVID-19. Study in general: Stimuli were overlapping spike peptide pools of SARS-CoV-2 and three common cold coronaviruses (HCoV-NL63, HCoV-OC43, HCoV-229E). General observations from the study: In convalescent patients, a median around 87% of reactive clones appeared only post-vaccination.

As for time point: late sampling 161 to 241 days after vaccination in a few convalescent patients. The treatment here: roughly ten-day PBMC culture with coronavirus spike peptide pools or control peptides (ViraFEST assay). The germline V gene has CDR1 ENHRY and CDR2 SYGVKD. The CDR3 totals 13 residues. V was shortened by 4 bases and J by 2 bases, with 8 bases between the two germline ends. A remark on this clonotype: Its antigen remains unidentified.

Sequencing of the DNA from cultured CD4+ T cells was carried out with the Oncomine TCR Beta short-read assay. After culture, CD4+ T cells served as the source for genomic DNA extraction. TCRdb reprocessed the PCR reads with MiXCR, giving one entry per CDR3 protein. The table records over 20,000 distinct CDR3 sequences, about a third of them present only once. The receptor was isolated from a human donor who had recovered from COVID-19. The rearrangement joins TRBV10-3 to TRBJ2-5; tentatively, D is TRBD2 (5 bases). Sample: CD4+ T cells from blood, cultured in vitro, taken about 7 months after SARS-CoV-2 vaccination. The CDR3 loop reads CAISGGAQETQYF. The DNA of the CDR3 is TGTGCCATCAGTGGGGGAGCTCAAGAGACCCAGTACTTC.